The 25 T cell receptor beta chains reported below all come from one sample, sequenced in a study of tumor and adjacent non-tumor tissue in lung cancer. The library came from three nested PCR rounds adapted from ARM-PCR protocols. TCRdb re-called the multiplex PCR reads with MiXCR, one entry per CDR3 protein. Here the sample spans about 98,000 distinct CDR3 sequences, 80% being singletons. No cell sorting was done before RNA was extracted from the tissue. This non-tumor lung sample came from over 3 cm beyond the tumor edge. The sequenced sample consisted of distant non-tumor lung tissue. The receptors derive from a man in his sixties with small cell lung cancer.

About this clonotype itself: Germline and junction disagree at one end, which may indicate a read error. This chain links TRBV4-2 with TRBJ2-2; 8 bases are shared with TRBD2. Germline CDR1 reads LGHNA; CDR2 reads YNFKEQ. This CDR3 has 15 amino acids. The CDR3 DNA follows: TGTGTCAGCGAACTAGCGGTAGATGATGACGGGGAGCTGTTTTTT. Its translation: CVSELAVDDDGELFF.

A remark on this clonotype: Being one base from a much bigger clone, this may be a read error. The conserved phenylalanine or tryptophan normally closing the CDR3 is absent here, so this likely arose from a read error. The rearrangement uses TRBV6-2 or TRBV6-3 and TRBJ2-7; D uncertain. Germline V gene sequence: CDR1 MNHEY, CDR2 SVGEGT. V was pared by 3 bases and J by 2 bases, with 5 bases between. The CDR3 has 12 amino acids. CDR3 nucleotides: TGTGCCAGCAGTTATCCAGCCTACGAGCAGTACTCC. It encodes CASSYPAYEQYS.

This clonotype was detected a few times. Relative to the germline gene, one junction end is altered; a read error may explain this. The V call is TRBV11-2, the J call TRBJ2-3; perhaps TRBD2 as D (6 bases). The CDR3 has 15 amino acids. The germline V gene encodes CDR1 SGHAT and CDR2 FQNNGV. The CDR3 nucleotides are TGTGCCAGCAGCTTAGGGGGGGTAGCCACAGATACCCAGTATTTT. Amino acids: CASSLGGVATDTQYF. Full variable domain (remainder filled in from reference TRBV11-2 and TRBJ2-3): EAGVAQSPRYKIIEKRQSVAFWCNPISGHATLYWYQQILGQGPKLLIQFQNNGVVDDSQLPKDRFSAERLKGVDSTLKIQPAKLEDSAVYLCASSLGGVATDTQYFGPGTRLTVL.

This clonotype was observed a single time. The junction shows a germline mismatch at one end, possibly a read error. The rearrangement links TRBV12-3 or TRBV12-4 to TRBJ2-2, with 8 positions matching TRBD1. This CDR3 has 14 residues. CDR3 nucleotides: TGTGCCAACAGTAGACAGGGGTTCGGAGTGGAACTGTTTTTT. It translates to CANSRQGFGVELFF.

The chain recombines TRBV7-9 with TRBJ2-3, with 7 bases lining up with TRBD1. Germline CDR1 SEHNR, CDR2 FQNEAQ (reference sequence). With 2 bases clipped from V and 2 bases from J, the junction kept 4 bases outside the gene matches. CDR3 size: 15 residues. The CDR3 bases are TGTGCCAGCAGCTTACTGGGACAGATCACAGATACGCAGTATTTT. Translating it yields CASSLLGQITDTQYF.

The chain has TRBV5-4 and TRBJ2-3, with unresolved D. Germline-derived CDR1 and CDR2 are SGHNT and YYREEE (reference sequence). Trimming stripped 0 bases from V and 5 bases from J, with 13 bases between. The CDR3 contains 15 residues. CDR3 sequence (DNA): TGTGCCAGCAGCTTGGGCAGGATAAACATAGATACGCAGTATTTT. It translates to CASSLGRINIDTQYF.

This clonotype appeared a single time. A read error may produce the germline difference seen at one junction end. The V and J genes are TRBV11-2 and TRBJ1-3; D unresolved. The germline V gene has CDR1 SGHAT and CDR2 FQNNGV. The CDR3 has 13 amino acids. The CDR3 nucleotides read TGTGGCAGCAGCTTAGAAGAGATAAAAACCATATATTTT. Translation gives CGSSLEEIKTIYF.

As concerns this clonotype: One junction end does not reproduce the germline sequence, and a read error may be involved. The chain combines TRBV12-3 or TRBV12-4 with TRBJ1-5; 10 bases map to TRBD1. The CDR3 contains 17 residues. This CDR3 is CASSQDRGDGSNQPQHF. In nucleotides, the CDR3 is TGTGCCAGCAGTCAGGACAGGGGGGACGGTAGCAATCAGCCCCAACATTTT.

This clonotype was found many times. This CDR3 is CASSQDERSPYEQYF. CDR3 bases: TGTGCCAGCAGCCAAGATGAGAGGTCCCCCTACGAGCAGTACTTC. The genes are TRBV4-2 and TRBJ2-7; unclear D gene. Germline values: CDR1 LGHNA, CDR2 YNFKEQ. V was trimmed by 0 bases and J by 2 bases, leaving 11 bases between them. The CDR3 has 15 amino acids.

As for this clonotype: The CDR3 does not end in the conserved phenylalanine or tryptophan, so this is likely a read error. The CDR3 here is CTSSSLGAGLLSSEQQYL. Written as DNA, the CDR3 is TGTACCAGCAGCTCCCTAGGGGCGGGACTCTTGAGCTCGGAGCAGCAGTATTTA. The V gene is TRBV6-1, the J gene TRBJ2-3, with a tentative D call TRBD2 (6 bases). Germline loops: CDR1 MNHNS, CDR2 SASEGT. The CDR3 extends over 18 amino acids.

A remark on this clonotype: One end of the junction is discordant with germline, which a read error may explain. The CDR3 nucleotides read TGCAGTGCTAGAACAGGAGCAGGAAACACCGTATATTTT. It codes for CSARTGAGNTVYF. The chain links TRBV20-1 to TRBJ1-3; weak D call: TRBD1 (5 bases). The CDR3 loop spans 13 amino acids. Germline V gene lookup returns CDR1 DFQATT and CDR2 SNEGSKA (reference sequence).

The count of this clonotype is one. An end of the junction does not agree with germline; a read error may underlie this. The CDR3 is CASSRTGQVDSLLHF. CDR3 nucleotide sequence: TGTGCTAGCAGCCGGACTGGACAGGTTGATTCACTCCTCCACTTT. J is TRBJ1-6 and V is TRBV11-2; 7 bases fit TRBD1. Germline assignment: CDR1 SGHAT and CDR2 FQNNGV. This CDR3 has 15 residues.

This chain links TRBV11-2 with TRBJ2-3, with D perhaps TRBD1 (5 bases). Per germline, CDR1 SGHAT and CDR2 FQNNGV. Between the trimmed V and J ends, which lost 6 bases and 3 bases, there was a span of 10 bases. The CDR3 length is 13 residues. CDR3 loop: CASRLHRTDTQYF. The CDR3 nucleotides are TGTGCCAGCAGATTACACAGGACAGATACGCAGTATTTT.

Note on this clonotype: One end of the junction does not line up with germline, which may come from a read error. This chain links TRBV6-5 with TRBJ1-6; D is possibly TRBD1 (5 bases). The V gene's germline CDR1 is MNHEY and CDR2 SVGAGI. The CDR3 loop spans 13 amino acids. The CDR3 is CAISGVRDSPLHF. DNA of the CDR3: TGTGCCATCAGTGGCGTCAGGGATTCACCCCTCCACTTT.

On this clonotype: A much larger clone differs from this one at a single base, so this may be a read error. Here the CDR3 reads CAWVSGEADTQYF. The CDR3 nucleotides are TGTGCCTGGGTCTCCGGGGAGGCAGATACGCAGTATTTT. The chain is built from TRBV30 and TRBJ2-3; D is possibly TRBD2 (6 bases). V was clipped by 5 bases and J by 4 bases, with 13 bases between them. This CDR3 comprises 13 residues. Germline V gives CDR1 GTSNPN, CDR2 SVGIG (reference sequence).

A word on this clonotype: Sequence at one end of the junction differs from germline and may be a read error. The chain joins TRBV12-3 or TRBV12-4 to TRBJ2-1; 11 bases are a match to TRBD2. The CDR3 is made up of 16 amino acids. The CDR3 region is CASIVRLAGQYSEQFF. CDR3 in DNA: TGTGCCAGCATTGTCCGACTAGCGGGACAATACAGTGAGCAGTTCTTC.

A word on this clonotype: Just one base apart from a much larger clone, this may be a read error. The J gene is TRBJ1-1, the V gene TRBV14; D is perhaps TRBD1 (5 bases). CDR1 SGHDN and CDR2 FVKESK come from the germline V gene. The CDR3 covers 15 residues. Trimming left V 7 bases short and J 1 base short, with 16 bases between. The CDR3 nucleotides read TGTGCCAGCAACCACCTAGGGGCGACGAACACTGAAGCTTTCTTT. This codes for CASNHLGATNTEAFF.

Of note for this clonotype: A read error may account for a junction end that differs from germline. DNA for the CDR3: TGCAGGGTTGATGATAGGCGGGAGAGGTTAAATGAGCAGTCCTTC. Its translation: CRVDDRRERLNEQSF. The chain recombines TRBV29-1 with TRBJ2-1, with 7 bases identical to TRBD2. CDR1 is SQVTM, CDR2 ANQGSEA, per germline. CDR3 length equals 15 residues.

Concerning this clonotype itself: The junction does not match germline at one end; this may be a read error. The genes are TRBV5-6 and TRBJ2-3; D possibly uses TRBD1 or TRBD2 (5 bases each). The CDR3 is made up of 15 amino acids. Germline V CDR1 and CDR2: SGHDT, YYEEEE. CDR3 loop: CASSSPGTHIDAQYF. CDR3 sequence (DNA): TGTGCCAGCAGCTCCCCAGGGACGCACATAGATGCGCAGTATTTT. The complete variable domain, with remaining parts taken from reference TRBV5-6 and TRBJ2-3, reads DAGVTQSPTHLIKTRGQQVTLRCSPKSGHDTVSWYQQALGQGPQFIFQYYEEEERQRGNFPDRFSGHQFPNYSSELNVNALLLGDSALYLCASSSPGTHIDAQYFGPGTRLTVL.

This clonotype was detected only once. One end of the junction varies from germline; a read error may be responsible. The rearrangement joins TRBV10-2 to TRBJ1-5; TRBD1 aligns across 11 bases. CDR3 length: 13 residues. Germline-derived CDR1 and CDR2 are WSHSY and SAAADI. The CDR3 sequence: CASGQGANRPQHF. The CDR3, as DNA: TGCGCCAGCGGACAGGGGGCCAATCGGCCCCAGCATTTT.

This clonotype was seen once. One end of the junction is discordant with germline, which a read error may explain. The chain recombines TRBV7-2 with TRBJ2-1; TRBD2 matches 9 bases. Germline V gives CDR1 SGHTA, CDR2 FQGNSA. The CDR3 runs 15 residues. CDR3 residues: CASSPAGGSYNKQIF. The DNA of the CDR3 is TGTGCCAGCAGCCCAGCGGGAGGCTCCTACAATAAGCAGATCTTC.

Of note for this clonotype: A junction end diverges from the germline sequence, so it may reflect a read error. The chain links TRBV13 to TRBJ1-6; D is undetermined. This CDR3 is 17 amino acids long. CDR1 PRHDT and CDR2 FYEKMQ come from the germline V gene (reference sequence). CDR3 in amino acids: CASSQNDGSSYNSLLHF. CDR3 nucleotide sequence: TGTGCTAGCAGCCAAAACGACGGAAGCTCCTATAATTCACTCCTCCACTTC.

Details on this clonotype: Since a much larger clone is just one base distant, this may be a read error. The V and J genes are TRBV14 and TRBJ2-3; 7 nucleotides align to TRBD2. Germline CDR1 and CDR2: SGHDN and FVKESK. The CDR3 is made up of 16 amino acids. Trimming cost V 7 bases and J 0 bases; bases outside gene matches: 10. DNA for the CDR3: TGTGCCAGCAACTTTCGTCACGGGGGGAGCACAGATACGCAGTATTTT. Translation: CASNFRHGGSTDTQYF. Full variable domain (remainder filled in from reference TRBV14 and TRBJ2-3): EAGVTQFPSHSVIEKGQTVTLRCDPISGHDNLYWYRRVMGKEIKFLLHFVKESKQDESGMPNNRFLAERTGGTYSTLKVQPAELEDSGVYFCASNFRHGGSTDTQYFGPGTRLTVL.

This clonotype was counted at least ten times. The chain links TRBV5-4 to TRBJ2-2; D remains unclear. The V gene's germline CDR1 is SGHNT and CDR2 YYREEE (reference sequence). The CDR3 loop spans 14 amino acids. V gave up 8 bases and J gave up 3 bases, with 14 bases separating them. CDR3 residues: CASSFGPDTGELFF. The CDR3 DNA follows: TGTGCCAGTTCGTTCGGGCCGGACACCGGGGAGCTGTTTTTT. The whole variable domain, filled in from reference TRBV5-4 and TRBJ2-2, reads ETGVTQSPTHLIKTRGQQVTLRCSSQSGHNTVSWYQQALGQGPQFIFQYYREEENGRGNFPPRFSGLQFPNYSSELNVNALELDDSALYLCASSFGPDTGELFFGEGSRLTVL.

This clonotype was detected only a few times. This chain links TRBV6-6 with TRBJ1-1; D not certain. Trimming shortened V by 5 bases and J by 9 bases, and 10 bases separated the two germline ends. This CDR3 is built from 11 residues. Germline CDR1 reads MNHNY; CDR2 reads SVGAGI (reference sequence). The CDR3 is CASSRNTKAFF. CDR3 nucleotides: TGTGCCAGCAGTAGAAACACCAAAGCTTTCTTT.